This TCR beta chain appears in the sequencing data of a study of T cell responses to AZD1222 COVID-19 vaccine. General study points: Researchers report vaccine-associated CD4 TCRs spanning spike, with dominance at 160-218 and 743-854.

As for this clone: Its antigen is not identified.

Clones were read by immunoSEQ multiplex PCR, and TCRdb kept only the in-frame ones, dropping some. The sample includes under 150,000 clones, 91% seen only once; the top ten take approximately 2%. Germline V CDR1 and CDR2: SNHLY, FYNNEI. Germline trimming cut 8 bases from V and 4 bases from J; bases unmatched to any gene: 8. CDR3 length: 14 amino acids. The sequences come from peripheral blood, collected 28 days after the second AZD1222 dose. The chain is built from TRBV2 and TRBJ1-2, with TRBD1 identical over 9 bases. The clonotype comes from an adult who received the AZD1222 COVID-19 vaccine. The CDR3 is CASGSTGGGYGYTF. The DNA for the CDR3 is TGTGCCAGCGGATCTACAGGGGGCGGCTATGGCTACACCTTC.